A single sample gave rise to the 20 T cell receptor beta chains below, sequenced in a study of blood T cell repertoires in COVID-19. Sequencing used immunoSEQ multiplex PCR; TCRdb keeps in-frame clones, though not all of them. The sample lists some 350,000 clones, over 80% occurring once. Material for sequencing was PBMCs or T cells enriched from blood (not recorded which). These receptors were taken from a man aged 30 to 45 who had recovered from COVID-19.

V gene TRBV7-2 combines with J gene TRBJ1-2; D gene unclear. Trimming pared 1 base from V and 7 bases from J, leaving 13 bases between. This CDR3 spans 14 amino acids. Germline assignment: CDR1 SGHTA and CDR2 FQGNSA. The CDR3: CASSLEAGFGGYTF. As DNA, the CDR3 is TGTGCCAGCAGCTTAGAGGCAGGCTTTGGTGGCTACACCTTC. The full variable domain, with the rest looked up from reference TRBV7-2 and TRBJ1-2, is GAGVSQSPSNKVTEKGKDVELRCDPISGHTALYWYRQSLGQGLEFLIYFQGNSAPDKSGLPSDRFSAERTGGSVSTLTIQRTQQEDSAVYLCASSLEAGFGGYTFGSGTRLTVV.

V usage is TRBV28 and J usage is TRBJ2-3, with 14 bases that match TRBD2. V dropped 8 bases and J dropped 5; count of bases not matched to a gene: 6. This CDR3 has 15 residues. Germline CDR1 MDHEN, CDR2 SYDVKM. This CDR3 is CASGRLAGGVDTQYF. CDR3 nucleotides: TGTGCCAGCGGGAGACTAGCGGGGGGGGTAGATACGCAGTATTTT.

The rearrangement links TRBV6-5 to TRBJ2-7; D possibly corresponds to TRBD1 (5 bases). Germline V gives CDR1 MNHEY, CDR2 SVGAGI. Trimming shortened V by 2 bases and J by 9 bases, and 14 bases separated the two germline ends. The CDR3 totals 13 residues. The CDR3 sequence is CASSYGAPAVQYF. The CDR3, as DNA: TGTGCCAGCAGTTACGGGGCACCTGCAGTGCAGTACTTC.

Remarks on this clone: The CDR3 end shows no conserved phenylalanine or tryptophan, and so a read error is likely. It is unclear where the CDR3 begins or ends on the DNA, so no DNA is shown, and the CDR3 is as TCRdb lists it. The chain couples TRBV9 to TRBJ2-3; the table calls TRBD2, which could not be checked here. The length of the CDR3 is 16 amino acids, counting both ends. Germline lookup yields CDR1 SGDLS and CDR2 YYNGEE. CDR3 in amino acids: CASSVVPSGGLDPAKP.

Only one count was recorded for this clone. The gene calls are TRBV5-1 and TRBJ2-3; no clear D gene. The V gene's germline CDR1 is SGHRS and CDR2 YFSETQ. V was trimmed by 3 bases and J by 8 bases, leaving 10 bases between them. The CDR3 consists of 12 residues. The CDR3 loop is CASSSLNGTQYF. In DNA form, the CDR3 reads TGCGCCAGCAGCTCCCTCAACGGTACGCAGTATTTT.

The V and J genes are TRBV2 and TRBJ2-1, with no clear D. This CDR3 comprises 15 residues. Germline V gene lookup returns CDR1 SNHLY and CDR2 FYNNEI. V was shortened by 4 bases and J by 0 bases, with 10 bases between the two germline ends. The CDR3 here is CASSGRRSSYNEQFF. The CDR3 DNA follows: TGTGCCAGCAGTGGGCGGCGCTCCTCCTACAATGAGCAGTTCTTC. The full variable domain, in which reference TRBV2 and TRBJ2-1 provide the parts outside the CDR3, is EPEVTQTPSHQVTQMGQEVILRCVPISNHLYFYWYRQILGQKVEFLVSFYNNEISEKSEIFDDQFSVERPDGSNFTLKIRSTKLEDSAMYFCASSGRRSSYNEQFFGPGTRLTVL.

The chain couples TRBV29-1 to TRBJ1-2; D possibly corresponds to TRBD1 (5 bases). Germline CDR1 is SQVTM and CDR2 is ANQGSEA. V lost 8 bases, J lost 8 bases, and 21 bases lay in between. The CDR3 sequence is 13 residues long. The CDR3 loop reads CSTHVGEGRGYTF. CDR3 nucleotide sequence: TGCAGCACACATGTGGGGGAAGGGAGGGGCTACACCTTC.

The chain joins TRBV7-6 to TRBJ1-5, with 7 nucleotides matching TRBD1. Per the germline V gene, CDR1 is SGHVS and CDR2 is FNYEAQ. The CDR3 has 18 amino acids. V lost 2 bases and J lost 1; bases outside the gene matches: 11. This CDR3 reads CASSLSLGQPLSNQPQHF. The CDR3 bases are TGTGCCAGCAGCTTATCGTTGGGACAGCCCTTGAGCAATCAGCCCCAGCATTTT.

The chain uses TRBV2 and TRBJ2-3; 16 bases are a match to TRBD2. V trimming: 6 bases; J trimming: 8 bases; junction bases outside the gene matches: 8. The CDR3 spans 16 residues. Germline values: CDR1 SNHLY, CDR2 FYNNEI. The CDR3 protein is CASSPGLAGGLSTQYF. DNA of the CDR3: TGTGCCAGCAGCCCGGGACTAGCGGGGGGGCTAAGTACGCAGTATTTT.

In its sample, this clone was seen once. V and J are TRBV12-3 or TRBV12-4 and TRBJ1-1, with D possibly matching TRBD1 (5 bases). Trimming removed 4 bases at V and 3 bases at J, with 9 bases between. The CDR3 has 13 amino acids. CDR3 DNA sequence: TGTGCCAGCAGTTCGTGGGGCGACACTGAAGCTTTCTTT. This gives the protein CASSSWGDTEAFF.

The chain employs TRBV3-1 (or the pseudogene TRBV3-2) and TRBJ1-6; no definite D call. The CDR3 length is 13 residues. The V and J ends lost 2 bases and 7 bases respectively, with 6 bases between them. Germline V gene data show CDR1 as LGHDT and CDR2 as YNNKEL (reference sequence). CDR3 sequence (DNA): TGTGCCAGCAGCCAACTTATAAATTCACCCCTCCACTTT. Protein: CASSQLINSPLHF.

This chain's CDR3 is CASTAGRKSPYEQYF. The CDR3 DNA follows: TGTGCCAGCACCGCAGGCCGAAAATCCCCCTACGAGCAGTACTTC. V and J are TRBV7-9 and TRBJ2-7, with D uncertain. The CDR3 consists of 15 residues. The V and J ends lost 7 bases and 2 bases respectively, with 18 bases between them. CDR1 and CDR2 (germline): SEHNR, FQNEAQ (reference sequence).

The rearrangement uses TRBV7-3 and TRBJ2-7, with 10 nucleotides matching TRBD2. With V trimmed by 2 bases and J by 3 bases, 4 bases remained unmatched. Germline V gene sequence: CDR1 SGHTA, CDR2 FQGTGA. This CDR3 comprises 15 residues. In DNA, the CDR3 is TGTGCCAGCAGCTTACAGCGGGGGGGACTCTACGAGCAGTACTTC. It yields the protein CASSLQRGGLYEQYF.

CDR3 region: CASSATASYNEQFF. CDR3 DNA: TGTGCCAGCAGCGCTACAGCCTCCTACAATGAGCAGTTCTTC. The chain is built from TRBV9 and TRBJ2-1; no firm D call. The CDR3 covers 14 residues. Per the germline V gene, CDR1 is SGDLS and CDR2 is YYNGEE. Trimming removed 3 bases at V and 0 bases at J, with 7 bases between.

The J gene is TRBJ1-2, the V gene TRBV15; unclear D gene. This CDR3 is 13 amino acids long. Per the germline V gene, CDR1 is LNHNV and CDR2 is YYDKDF (reference sequence). The V end was cut by 1 base, the J end by 2 bases, with 5 bases between. The CDR3 DNA sequence: TGTGCCACCAGCAGAGCCCAAAACTATGGCTACACCTTC. This gives the protein CATSRAQNYGYTF.

The chain combines TRBV6-5 with TRBJ1-2; maybe TRBD1 (6 bases). The CDR3 sequence is 13 residues long. CDR1 and CDR2 from the germline V gene are MNHEY and SVGAGI. Trimming took off 11 bases at V and 5 bases at J, with 18 bases between the two ends. The chain's CDR3 is CAAGRTDIYGYTF. The CDR3 bases are TGTGCCGCGGGCAGGACAGACATATATGGCTACACCTTC.

The J gene is TRBJ2-7, the V gene TRBV2, with 11 bases identical to TRBD2. The CDR3 loop spans 15 amino acids. V lost 7 bases, J lost 2 bases, and 7 bases stayed unmatched. Per the germline V gene, CDR1 is SNHLY and CDR2 is FYNNEI. CDR3 nucleotides: TGTGCCAGCATGCCGGGACTAGCGGTCCCCTACGAGCAGTACTTC. Translation: CASMPGLAVPYEQYF.

Notes on this clone: Distinct nucleotide sequences in the sample also encode this CDR3. The DNA of the CDR3 is TGCGCCAGCAGCTTACAGGGACCGAACACCGGGGAGCTGTTTTTT. Protein: CASSLQGPNTGELFF. The rearrangement joins TRBV5-1 to TRBJ2-2; possibly TRBD1 for D (6 bases). CDR3 length: 15 residues. V gave up 2 bases and J gave up 0 bases, with 8 bases separating them. Looked up from germline, CDR1 is SGHRS and CDR2 is YFSETQ.

This clone came up a few times. This chain joins TRBV14 and TRBJ2-7; TRBD1 might be the D (6 bases). Trimming took 4 bases from V and 1 from J, leaving 14 bases between them. Germline CDR1 reads SGHDN; CDR2 reads FVKESK. This CDR3 contains 15 residues. The chain's CDR3 is CASSPGRGKSYEQYF. The CDR3 DNA reads as TGTGCCAGCAGCCCCGGCAGGGGAAAGTCCTACGAGCAGTACTTC.

This clone showed up just once. This rearrangement joins TRBV27 to TRBJ1-3; weak D call: TRBD1 (5 bases). Trimming took 5 bases from V and 7 from J, leaving 21 bases between them. The CDR3 has 16 residues. Germline lookup yields CDR1 MNHEY and CDR2 SMNVEV (reference sequence). For the CDR3, the DNA is TGTGCCAGCAGTCCCAGGGCAATCTCCTCTAGGAACACCATATATTTT. Its translation is CASSPRAISSRNTIYF.